This TCR beta chain was recovered during a study of blood T cell repertoires in COVID-19. Turning to the study itself: There were acute and convalescent COVID-19 samples, and they came from the United States, Italy and Spain. PBMCs, B-cell-depleted T cells, or T cells were the source of the cDNA or gDNA that made up the material.

In the study's own analysis: Cell counts per sample came from amplifying reference gene primers. The method was immunoSEQ multiplex PCR; TCRdb's version includes in-frame clones alone and lacks a portion of them. From that table come the V and J calls and clone size; the DNA was used to work out D and trimming. The sample includes some 260,000 clones, 70% to 90% seen only once; the top ten take under 2.5%. V shed 2 bases and J shed 7 bases, with 12 bases lying between them. Per germline, CDR1 MNHEY and CDR2 SVGAGI. The CDR3 has 15 amino acids. This clonotype was sampled from a woman between 40 and 55 years old who had recovered from COVID-19. The chain employs TRBV6-5 and TRBJ1-6; TRBD1 might be the D (6 bases). Sample: peripheral blood. The CDR3 spells CASSYTQGYNSPLHF. CDR3 DNA: TGTGCCAGCAGTTACACGCAGGGGTACAATTCACCCCTCCACTTT.